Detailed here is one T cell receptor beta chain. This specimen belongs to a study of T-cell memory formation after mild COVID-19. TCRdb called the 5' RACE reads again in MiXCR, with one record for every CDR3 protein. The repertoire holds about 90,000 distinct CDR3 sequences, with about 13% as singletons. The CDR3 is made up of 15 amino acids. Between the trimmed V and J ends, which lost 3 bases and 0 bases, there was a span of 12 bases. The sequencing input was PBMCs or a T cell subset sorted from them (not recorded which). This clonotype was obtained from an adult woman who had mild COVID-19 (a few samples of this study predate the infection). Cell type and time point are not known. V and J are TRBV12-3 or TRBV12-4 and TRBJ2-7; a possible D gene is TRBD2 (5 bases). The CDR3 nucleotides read TGTGCCAGCAGTTTTGGAGGACGGAGCTCCTACGAGCAGTACTTC. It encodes CASSFGGRSSYEQYF.